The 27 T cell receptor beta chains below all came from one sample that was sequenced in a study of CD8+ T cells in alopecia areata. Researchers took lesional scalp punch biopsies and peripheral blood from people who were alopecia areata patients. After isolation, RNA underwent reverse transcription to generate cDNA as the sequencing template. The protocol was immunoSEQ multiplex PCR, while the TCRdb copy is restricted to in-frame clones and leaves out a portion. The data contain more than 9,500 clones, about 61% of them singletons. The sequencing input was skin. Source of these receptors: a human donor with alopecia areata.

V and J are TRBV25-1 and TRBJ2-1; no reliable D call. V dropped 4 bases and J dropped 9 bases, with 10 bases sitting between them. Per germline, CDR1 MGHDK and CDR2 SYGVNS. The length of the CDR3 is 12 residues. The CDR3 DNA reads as TGTGCCAGCAGTGTTGGATCGGGTGAGCAGTTCTTC. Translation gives CASSVGSGEQFF.

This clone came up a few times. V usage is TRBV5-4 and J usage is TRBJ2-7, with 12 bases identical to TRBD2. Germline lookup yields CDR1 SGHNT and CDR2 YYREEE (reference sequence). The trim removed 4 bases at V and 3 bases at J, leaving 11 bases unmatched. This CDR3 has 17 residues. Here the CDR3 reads CASSPSGLAGLIYEQYF. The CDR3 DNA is TGTGCCAGCAGCCCCTCTGGACTAGCGGGGCTCATCTACGAGCAGTACTTC.

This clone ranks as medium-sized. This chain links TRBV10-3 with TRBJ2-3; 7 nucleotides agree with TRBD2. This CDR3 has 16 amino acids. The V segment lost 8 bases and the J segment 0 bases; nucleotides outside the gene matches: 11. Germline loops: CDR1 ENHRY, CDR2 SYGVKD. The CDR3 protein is CAIGVGTTFSTDTQYF. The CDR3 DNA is TGTGCCATCGGCGTCGGGACTACATTTAGCACAGATACGCAGTATTTT.

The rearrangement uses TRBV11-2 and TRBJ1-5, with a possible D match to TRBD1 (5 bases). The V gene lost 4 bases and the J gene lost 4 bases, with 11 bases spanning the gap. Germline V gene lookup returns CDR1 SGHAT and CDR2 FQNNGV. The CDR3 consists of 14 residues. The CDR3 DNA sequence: TGTGCCAGCAGCTCCCAACAGGTTAATCAGCCCCAGCATTTT. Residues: CASSSQQVNQPQHF.

CDR3 DNA sequence: TGTGCCAGCAGCACGACTAGCCGGGAGGTAGAGACCCAGTACTTC. The encoded protein is CASSTTSREVETQYF. The rearrangement links TRBV9 to TRBJ2-5, with 7 bases aligning to TRBD2. Germline values: CDR1 SGDLS, CDR2 YYNGEE. The CDR3 is 15 amino acids. Trimming cost V 4 bases and J 4 bases; bases outside gene matches: 10.

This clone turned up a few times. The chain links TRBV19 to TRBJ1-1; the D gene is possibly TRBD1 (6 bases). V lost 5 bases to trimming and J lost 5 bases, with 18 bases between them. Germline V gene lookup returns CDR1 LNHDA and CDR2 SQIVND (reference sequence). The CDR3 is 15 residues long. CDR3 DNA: TGTGCCAGTAGTGCTAACAGGGAGCAGGCTACTGAAGCTTTCTTT. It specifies CASSANREQATEAFF.

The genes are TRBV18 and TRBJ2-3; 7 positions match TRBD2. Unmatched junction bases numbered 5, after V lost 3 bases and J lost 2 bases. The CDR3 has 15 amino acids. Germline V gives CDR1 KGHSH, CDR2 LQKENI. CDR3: CASSPGTINTDTQYF. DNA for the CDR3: TGTGCCAGCTCACCCGGGACTATAAACACAGATACGCAGTATTTT.

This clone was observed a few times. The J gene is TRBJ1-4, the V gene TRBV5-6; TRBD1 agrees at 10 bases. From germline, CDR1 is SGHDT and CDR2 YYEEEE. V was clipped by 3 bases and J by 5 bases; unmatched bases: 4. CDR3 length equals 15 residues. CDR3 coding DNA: TGTGCCAGCAGCTCGCCGGGACAGGGGAATGAAAAACTGTTTTTT. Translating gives CASSSPGQGNEKLFF.

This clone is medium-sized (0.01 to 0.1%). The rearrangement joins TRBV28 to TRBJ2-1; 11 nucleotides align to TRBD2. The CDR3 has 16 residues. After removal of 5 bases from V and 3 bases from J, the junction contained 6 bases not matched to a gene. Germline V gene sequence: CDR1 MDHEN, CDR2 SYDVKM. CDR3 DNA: TGTGCCAGCAGTCCGGGGACTAGCGGTTACTACAATGAGCAGTTCTTC. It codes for CASSPGTSGYYNEQFF.

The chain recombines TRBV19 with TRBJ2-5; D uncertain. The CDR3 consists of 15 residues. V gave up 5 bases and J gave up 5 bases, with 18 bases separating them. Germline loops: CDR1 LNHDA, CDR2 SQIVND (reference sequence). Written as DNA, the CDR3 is TGTGCCAGTAGTTACAAAGCTCCATTTGGGGAGACCCAGTACTTC. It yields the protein CASSYKAPFGETQYF.

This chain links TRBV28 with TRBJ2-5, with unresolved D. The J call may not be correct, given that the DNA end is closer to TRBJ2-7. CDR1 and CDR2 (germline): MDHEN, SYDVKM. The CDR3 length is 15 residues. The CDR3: CASSFPGASSYEQYF. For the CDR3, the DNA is TGTGCCAGCAGTTTTCCTGGCGCCAGCTCCTACGAGCAGTACTTC.

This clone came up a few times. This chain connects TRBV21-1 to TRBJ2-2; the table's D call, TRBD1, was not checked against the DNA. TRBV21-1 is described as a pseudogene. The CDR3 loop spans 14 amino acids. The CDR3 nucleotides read TGTGCCAGCACCCGGGACAGGAACACCGGGGAGCTGTTTTTT. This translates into CASTRDRNTGELFF.

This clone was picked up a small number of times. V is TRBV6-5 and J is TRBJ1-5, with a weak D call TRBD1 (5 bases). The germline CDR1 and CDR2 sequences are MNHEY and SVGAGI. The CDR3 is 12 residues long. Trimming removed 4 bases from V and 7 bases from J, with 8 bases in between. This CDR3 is CASSSQGQPQHF. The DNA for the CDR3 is TGTGCCAGCAGTTCCCAGGGACAGCCCCAGCATTTT.

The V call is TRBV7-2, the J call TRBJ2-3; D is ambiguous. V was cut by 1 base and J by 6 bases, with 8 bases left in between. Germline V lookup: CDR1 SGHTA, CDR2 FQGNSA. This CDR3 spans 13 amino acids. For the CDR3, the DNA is TGTGCCAGCAGCTTAGTCCCCCCGGATACGCAGTATTTT. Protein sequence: CASSLVPPDTQYF.

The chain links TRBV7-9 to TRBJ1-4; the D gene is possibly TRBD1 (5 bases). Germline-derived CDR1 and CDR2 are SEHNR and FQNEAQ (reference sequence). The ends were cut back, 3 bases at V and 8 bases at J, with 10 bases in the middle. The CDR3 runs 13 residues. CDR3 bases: TGTGCCAGCAGCTTTCCAGGGCTGGAAAAACTGTTTTTT. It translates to CASSFPGLEKLFF.

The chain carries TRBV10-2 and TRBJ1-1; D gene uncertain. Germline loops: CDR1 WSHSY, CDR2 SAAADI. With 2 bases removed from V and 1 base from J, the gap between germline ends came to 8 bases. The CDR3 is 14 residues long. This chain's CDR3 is CASSEGSPNTEAFF. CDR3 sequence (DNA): TGCGCCAGCAGTGAGGGAAGCCCGAACACTGAAGCTTTCTTT.

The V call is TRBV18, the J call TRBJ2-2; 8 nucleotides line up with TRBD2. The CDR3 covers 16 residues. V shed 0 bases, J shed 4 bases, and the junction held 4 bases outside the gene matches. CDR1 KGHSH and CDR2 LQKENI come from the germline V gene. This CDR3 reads CASSPPAGGSTGELFF. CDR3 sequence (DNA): TGTGCCAGCTCACCACCGGCGGGGGGCTCCACCGGGGAGCTGTTTTTT.

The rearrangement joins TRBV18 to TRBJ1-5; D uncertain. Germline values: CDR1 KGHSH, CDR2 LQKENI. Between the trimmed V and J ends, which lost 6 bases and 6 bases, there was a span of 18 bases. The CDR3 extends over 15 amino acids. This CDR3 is CASSLAPDERQPQHF. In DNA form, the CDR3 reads TGTGCCAGCTCCCTAGCTCCGGACGAACGTCAGCCCCAGCATTTT.

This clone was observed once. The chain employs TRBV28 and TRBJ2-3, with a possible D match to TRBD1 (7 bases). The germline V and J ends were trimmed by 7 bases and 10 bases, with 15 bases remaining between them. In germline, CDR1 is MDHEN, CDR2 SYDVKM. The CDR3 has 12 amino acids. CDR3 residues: CASTPPRGAQYF. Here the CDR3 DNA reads TGTGCCAGCACCCCGCCCAGGGGGGCGCAGTATTTT.

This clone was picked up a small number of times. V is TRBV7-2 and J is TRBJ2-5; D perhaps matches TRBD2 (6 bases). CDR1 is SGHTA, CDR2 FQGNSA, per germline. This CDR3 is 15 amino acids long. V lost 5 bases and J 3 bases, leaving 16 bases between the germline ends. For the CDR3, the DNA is TGTGCCAGCAGCCGGGTTCGGGACTCGGAAGAGACCCAGTACTTC. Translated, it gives CASSRVRDSEETQYF.

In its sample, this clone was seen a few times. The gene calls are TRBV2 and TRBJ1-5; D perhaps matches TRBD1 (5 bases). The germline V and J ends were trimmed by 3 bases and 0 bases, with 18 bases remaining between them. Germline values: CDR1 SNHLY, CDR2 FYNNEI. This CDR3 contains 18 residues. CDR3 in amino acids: CASSDDSGMGRSNQPQHF. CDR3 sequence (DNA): TGTGCCAGCAGTGACGATTCAGGGATGGGTCGTAGCAATCAGCCCCAGCATTTT.

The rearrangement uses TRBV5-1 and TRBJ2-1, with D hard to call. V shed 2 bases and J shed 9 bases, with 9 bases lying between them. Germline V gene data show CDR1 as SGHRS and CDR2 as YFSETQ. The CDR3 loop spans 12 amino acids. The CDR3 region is CASSFAGFEQFF. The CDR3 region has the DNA TGCGCCAGCAGCTTTGCTGGGTTTGAGCAGTTCTTC.

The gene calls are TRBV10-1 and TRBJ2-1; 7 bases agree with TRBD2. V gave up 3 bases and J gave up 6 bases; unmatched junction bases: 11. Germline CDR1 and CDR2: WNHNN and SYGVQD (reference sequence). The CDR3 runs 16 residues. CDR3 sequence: CASSDNIAGSGNEQFF. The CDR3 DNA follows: TGCGCCAGCAGTGACAATATAGCGGGTTCTGGCAATGAGCAGTTCTTC.

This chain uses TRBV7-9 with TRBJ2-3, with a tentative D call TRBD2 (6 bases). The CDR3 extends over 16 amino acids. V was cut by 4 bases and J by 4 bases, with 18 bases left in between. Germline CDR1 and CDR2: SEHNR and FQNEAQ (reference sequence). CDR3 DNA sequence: TGTGCCAGCAGCTCTCTGGGGCAGGGCGGGGCAGATACGCAGTATTTT. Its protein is CASSSLGQGGADTQYF.

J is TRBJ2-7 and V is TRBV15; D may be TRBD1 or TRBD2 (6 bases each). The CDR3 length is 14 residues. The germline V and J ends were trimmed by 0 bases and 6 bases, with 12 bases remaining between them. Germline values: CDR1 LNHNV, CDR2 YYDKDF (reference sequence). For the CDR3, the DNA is TGTGCCACCAGCAGAGATAAGGGGGGCCGCGAGCAGTACTTC. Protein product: CATSRDKGGREQYF.

The CDR3 region is CASSPRPRTNEKLFF. Here the CDR3 DNA reads TGTGCCAGCAGTCCACGGCCCCGGACTAATGAAAAACTGTTTTTT. The chain couples TRBV6-5 to TRBJ1-4, with D uncertain. V lost 5 bases and J lost 2, with 12 bases in between. The germline gives CDR1 MNHEY, CDR2 SVGAGI. This CDR3 is built from 15 residues.

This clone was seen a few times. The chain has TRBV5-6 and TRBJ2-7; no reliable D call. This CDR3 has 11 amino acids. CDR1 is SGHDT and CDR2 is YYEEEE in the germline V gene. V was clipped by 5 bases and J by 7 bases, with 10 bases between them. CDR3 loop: CASSAAVEQYF. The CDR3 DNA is TGTGCCAGCAGTGCCGCCGTGGAGCAGTACTTC.